The subject of this entry is one T cell receptor beta chain. The antigen this receptor binds is unknown. Trimmed from V: 5 bases; trimmed from J: 0 bases; junction bases lacking a gene match: 7. As encoded in the germline V gene, CDR1 is SGHTA while CDR2 is FQGNSA. From the cysteine up to the phenylalanine, the CDR3 has a length of 16 residues. The CDR3 DNA has 48 bases and is translated from base 1. In total, 500 to 700 healthy bone marrow donors made up the cohort. All cohort members were sampled while nominally healthy, although unrecorded immune exposures were likely present. The donor was CMV seropositive and was included in the group of some 290 seropositive cohort members. Each donor provided a peripheral blood sample, and peripheral blood mononuclear cells were used for TCR beta sequencing. The Qiagen DNeasy Blood Extraction Kit was used to extract genomic DNA from the blood cell samples. This sample is part of a study of cytomegalovirus exposure and HLA in healthy donors (dated 2017 in TCRdb). About the full investigation: An earlier analysis of approximately 550 of the donors reported roughly 300 Gb of sequence data and 120 million or so unique TCR beta sequences from roughly 180 million T cells. Among roughly 400 genotyped donors of the cohort, an average of around 250,000 unique TCR beta nucleotide sequences was sequenced per donor, of which roughly 18% were non-productive. An earlier analysis of approximately 630 of the donors applied high-throughput TCR beta sequencing to assess whether each TCR beta V gene segment acted as functional or pseudogenic. The aim of the study was to test whether cataloging public T cell receptors could identify signatures of past pathogen exposure. The genetic ancestry cluster associated with self-reported Caucasian donors included 80% to 90% of the 350 to 500 genotyped donors. The number of donors typed differed by locus, with roughly 629-640 for A, B, C, DRB1 and DQB1, around 560 for DQA1, over 600 for DPA1, and some 450 for DPB1. In a later genetic analysis, genome-wide SNP genotypes for about three fifths of the roughly 670 donors were used, and that subset was treated as a discovery cohort. Donor age, sex, ethnicity and CMV serostatus were collected together with the repertoire data. HLA typing covered class I and class II loci at four-digit resolution. To predict cytomegalovirus infection status, the study combined high-throughput TCR immunosequencing, statistical association of individual TCRs with disease status, and machine learning. The study profiled the T cell repertoires of hundreds of subjects by immunosequencing and related them to cytomegalovirus serostatus. In a later analysis, previously published TCR beta repertoires from more than 500 donors were re-analyzed and high-resolution HLA genotyping was added so that TCR occurrence patterns could be studied. In addition to the first cohort of roughly 700 subjects, a separate validation cohort of 130 or so different subjects was used. Every discovery cohort repertoire had been produced on one sequencing platform. Four to six DR-DQ haplotypes were handled as single units for association and clustering, since linkage in the cohort was strong. An early release covering roughly 600 HLA-typed donors comprised roughly 300 gigabases of sequencing data and some 79 million unique TCR sequences. Rather than drawing on any new phenotypic data, the later analysis identified candidate immune exposures from TCR beta sequences and the way those sequences occurred across donors. Summary of the overall study and its limitations: In a later analysis, around 15,000 TCR beta sequences were associated with specific HLA alleles at a false discovery rate of 0.05. In a later analysis, several top co-occurrence clusters were reported to appear linked to parvovirus B19, influenza, CMV and Epstein-Barr virus. The classifier was reported to diagnose cytomegalovirus status with high specificity and sensitivity in both the original and validation cohorts. Because HLA typing was missing for some donors at each locus, association tests included only the typed subset. A cluster of highly shared sequence variants was judged likely to represent a technical artifact of the sequencing pipeline. In a later analysis, most CMV-associated TCR beta chains were found to appear HLA-restricted, with HLA associations seemingly driven largely by CMV exposure. According to a later analysis, TCR association rates differed among HLA loci, with DRB1 alleles showing the most associated TCRs and HLA-C alleles showing the fewest. In a later genetic analysis, a missense DCLRE1C variant was associated with V-gene and J-gene trimming of TCR beta chains, and the association was replicated in an independent cohort. When HLA alleles, especially DR and DQ, strongly co-occurred, attributing TCR associations to individual alleles was difficult. The cohort was sequenced for TCR beta chains only, and without alpha or paired-chain data the features that could be detected were limited. Linkage disequilibrium might explain the correlated functional status among segregating V segments, but an unknown experimental factor could not be excluded. The study gave a list of more than 150 TCR beta chains associated with cytomegalovirus. A later analysis found that HLA-associated TCR beta chains were more clonally expanded and had lower generation probabilities than equally common non-associated chains. In an earlier analysis of around 500 of the donors, most TCR beta V segments appeared in productive rearrangements about 87% or about 30% of the time, broadly matching IMGT annotations. A further reported finding was that TCR beta sequences accurately predicted the HLA-A and HLA-B alleles for most subjects in the first cohort. It was suggested by the authors that the approach could potentially be generalized to other disease states and immunological phenotypes. The earlier analysis of a few hundred of the donors excluded approximately 15 rarely observed V segments, including chromosome 9 orphons, because counts were too low. Presence/absence analyses assumed roughly uniform sequencing depth across donors, an assumption that may not hold. The 87-base-pair reads could not distinguish some IMGT-functional V segments, including TRBV6-2 and TRBV6-3, so those segments were excluded. A later genetic analysis reported fewer N-insertions in productive TCRs among donors in an Asian-associated ancestry cluster than the approximately 700-donor mean. While some public TCRs were present in many individuals, most TCR sequences turned up only very rarely across donors. Three of the identified cytomegalovirus-associated TCR beta chains were confirmed in vitro to be specific for cytomegalovirus antigens. CMV serostatus was the only immune exposure information available for the cohort.

Receptors were amplified or captured by the immunoSEQ multiplex PCR assay. For the multiplex PCR, a mixture combining 60 forward primers for TCR Vbeta segments and 13 reverse primers for TCR Jbeta segments was used. The CDR3 region of rearranged TCR beta genes was amplified from genomic DNA with a multiplex PCR assay. Amplified TCR beta libraries were sequenced as 87-base-pair reads on the Illumina HiSeq System. The authors' pipeline ran thus. Across the roughly 700 repertoires, a later analysis counted tens of millions of unique TCR beta chains, roughly 11 million of which were shared by at least two donors. A nearest-neighbor algorithm error-corrected the raw reads and collapsed the reads into unique sequences, merging closely related sequences to remove PCR and sequencing errors. CDR3 sequences were aligned to IMGT reference sequences to assign V, D and J gene segments. Each retained sequence needed at least a six-nucleotide match to both a V gene segment and a J gene segment. A rearrangement was called productive if the CDR3 had no stop codons and remained in frame with V and J, and every other rearrangement was called non-productive. Following IMGT convention, CDR3 was defined as the stretch from the second conserved V-encoded cysteine up to the conserved J-encoded phenylalanine. In an earlier analysis of just under 600 of the donors, sequences lacking an unambiguous match to a single V gene segment were excluded. In an earlier analysis of 587 of the donors, a V segment was called functional when productive rearrangements were above 56.7%, and segregating when the standard deviation between donors exceeded 5%. A statistical classification framework was built for diagnosing cytomegalovirus status from the catalog of TCR beta chain sequences. In a later analysis, TCR nucleotide sequences were compared against IMGT/GENE-DB human TR gene sequences so that V and J genes could be assigned. The TCRdist pipeline was used in a later analysis to assign CDR3 sequences and most-parsimonious VDJ recombination scenarios. In a later analysis, each TCR beta chain was defined by its CDR3 amino acid sequence together with its V-gene family, and reads without a unique V-gene family were excluded. To address suspected cross-contamination and a sequencing artifact, a later analysis removed 592 highly shared, low-generation-probability nucleotide sequences. For each public chain, a later analysis derived a clonal expansion index from normalized ranks of inferred template counts within each repertoire. In a later analysis, generation probabilities were computed with a VDJ recombination model fitted to out-of-frame rearrangements, and the resulting probabilities were checked against IGoR. In a later analysis, TCR-TCR, TCR-HLA and TCR-CMV co-occurrence was scored with hypergeometric tests, and a repertoire-size bias correction was applied to TCR pairs. A later analysis estimated false discovery rates by permuting HLA or CMV assignments 20 times. A later analysis grouped co-occurring TCRs with DBSCAN, adding TCRdist sequence similarity when clustering within HLA-allele-positive subsets. Co-occurrence clustering excluded repertoires with fewer than 30,000 or more than 120,000 public chains, plus five with anomalous nucleotide sharing. TCRdb limited this immuneACCESS table to in-frame rearrangements with V and J called. A share of clones is missing; checked studies link under half to unresolved V genes, and the rest is unexplained. V and J calls and clone size come straight from that table; D and trimming were deduced from the DNA. This sample's table carries some 110,000 clones. The ten most abundant clones make up 5.5% to 8% of the sample.

The sequence is built from TRBV7-2 and TRBJ2-1; 7 central nucleotides agree with TRBD2. The sequencing input was PBMCs. The TCR comes from a man aged 35 to 55 in good health and CMV-seropositive. The base sequence is TGTGCCAGCAGCCACCCTGGCGGGAGCTCCTACAATGAGCAGTTCTTC. Translated, it gives CASSHPGGSSYNEQFF.